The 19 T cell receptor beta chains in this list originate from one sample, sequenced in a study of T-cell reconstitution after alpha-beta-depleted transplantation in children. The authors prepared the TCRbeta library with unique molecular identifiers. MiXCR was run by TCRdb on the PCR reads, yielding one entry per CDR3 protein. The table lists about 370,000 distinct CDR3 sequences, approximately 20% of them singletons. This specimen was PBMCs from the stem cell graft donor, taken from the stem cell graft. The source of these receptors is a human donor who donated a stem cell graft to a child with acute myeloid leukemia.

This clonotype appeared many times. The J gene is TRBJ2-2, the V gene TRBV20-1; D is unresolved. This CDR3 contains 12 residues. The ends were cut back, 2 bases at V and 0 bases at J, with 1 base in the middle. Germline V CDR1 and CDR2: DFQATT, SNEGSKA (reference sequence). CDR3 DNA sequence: TGCAGTGCTAGATCGAACACCGGGGAGCTGTTTTTT. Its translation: CSARSNTGELFF.

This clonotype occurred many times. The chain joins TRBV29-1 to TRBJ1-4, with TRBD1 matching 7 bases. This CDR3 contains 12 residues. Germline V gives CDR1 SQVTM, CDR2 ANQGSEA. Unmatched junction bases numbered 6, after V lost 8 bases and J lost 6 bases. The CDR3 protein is CSSRGQDEKLFF. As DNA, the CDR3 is TGCAGCTCGAGAGGACAGGATGAAAAACTGTTTTTT. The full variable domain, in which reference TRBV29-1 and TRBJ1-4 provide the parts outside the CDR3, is SAVISQKPSRDICQRGTSLTIQCQVDSQVTMMFWYRQQPGQSLTLIATANQGSEATYESGFVIDKFPISRPNLTFSTLTVSNMSPEDSSIYLCSSRGQDEKLFFGSGTQLSVL.

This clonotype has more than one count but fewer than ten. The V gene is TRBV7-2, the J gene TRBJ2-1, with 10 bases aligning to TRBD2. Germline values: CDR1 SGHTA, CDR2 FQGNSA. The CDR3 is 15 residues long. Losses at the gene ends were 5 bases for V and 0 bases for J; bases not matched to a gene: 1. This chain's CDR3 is CASSTSGISYNEQFF. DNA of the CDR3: TGTGCCAGCAGCACTAGCGGGATCTCCTACAATGAGCAGTTCTTC.

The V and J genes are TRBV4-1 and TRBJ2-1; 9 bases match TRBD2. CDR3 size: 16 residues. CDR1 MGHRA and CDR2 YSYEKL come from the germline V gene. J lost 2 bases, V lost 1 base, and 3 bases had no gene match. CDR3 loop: CASSQGTSAPYNEQFF. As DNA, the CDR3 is TGCGCCAGCAGCCAAGGGACTAGCGCGCCCTACAATGAGCAGTTCTTC.

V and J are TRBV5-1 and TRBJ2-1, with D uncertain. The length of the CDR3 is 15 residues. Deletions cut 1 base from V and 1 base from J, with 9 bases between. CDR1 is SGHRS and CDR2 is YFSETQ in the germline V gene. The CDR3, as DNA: TGCGCCAGCAGCTTGCTGAGCGAGTCCTACAATGAGCAGTTCTTC. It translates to CASSLLSESYNEQFF.

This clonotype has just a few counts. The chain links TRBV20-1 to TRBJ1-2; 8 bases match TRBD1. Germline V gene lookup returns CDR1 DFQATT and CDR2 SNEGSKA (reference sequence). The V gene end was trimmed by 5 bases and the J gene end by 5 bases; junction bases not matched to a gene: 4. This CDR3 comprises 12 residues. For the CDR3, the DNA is TGCAGTGCTGCGGACAGGGCGTATGGCTACACCTTC. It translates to CSAADRAYGYTF.

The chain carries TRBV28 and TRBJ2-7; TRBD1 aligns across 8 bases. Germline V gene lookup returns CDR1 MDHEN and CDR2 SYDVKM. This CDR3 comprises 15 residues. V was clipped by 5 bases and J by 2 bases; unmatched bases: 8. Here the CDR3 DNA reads TGTGCCAGCAGTACCCCCGGGACAGGCCCCTACGAGCAGTACTTC. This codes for CASSTPGTGPYEQYF.

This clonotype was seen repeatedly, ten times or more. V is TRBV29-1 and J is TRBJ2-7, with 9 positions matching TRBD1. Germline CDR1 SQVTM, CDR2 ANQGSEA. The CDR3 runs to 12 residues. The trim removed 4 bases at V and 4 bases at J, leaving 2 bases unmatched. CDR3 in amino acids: CSVAGQGYEQYF. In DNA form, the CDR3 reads TGCAGCGTTGCGGGACAGGGTTACGAGCAGTACTTC.

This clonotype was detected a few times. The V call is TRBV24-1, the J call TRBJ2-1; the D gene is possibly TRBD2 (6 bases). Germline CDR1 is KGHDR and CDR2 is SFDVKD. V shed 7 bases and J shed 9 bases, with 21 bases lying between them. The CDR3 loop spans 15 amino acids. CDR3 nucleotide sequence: TGTGCCACCAGCCGACCGGGACTTTCTGATTTTGAGCAGTTCTTC. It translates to CATSRPGLSDFEQFF.

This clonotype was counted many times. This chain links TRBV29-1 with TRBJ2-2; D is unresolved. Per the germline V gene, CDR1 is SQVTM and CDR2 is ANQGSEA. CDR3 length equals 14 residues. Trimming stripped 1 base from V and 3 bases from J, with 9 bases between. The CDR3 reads CSVEVNTYTGELFF. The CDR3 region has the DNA TGCAGCGTTGAAGTGAACACCTACACCGGGGAGCTGTTTTTT.

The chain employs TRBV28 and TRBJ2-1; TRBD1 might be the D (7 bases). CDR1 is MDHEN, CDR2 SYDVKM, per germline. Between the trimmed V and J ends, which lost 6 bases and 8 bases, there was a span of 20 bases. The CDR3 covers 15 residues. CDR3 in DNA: TGTGCCAGCAGCTCGGAAACAGGGGACTGGTATGAGCAGTTCTTC. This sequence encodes CASSSETGDWYEQFF.

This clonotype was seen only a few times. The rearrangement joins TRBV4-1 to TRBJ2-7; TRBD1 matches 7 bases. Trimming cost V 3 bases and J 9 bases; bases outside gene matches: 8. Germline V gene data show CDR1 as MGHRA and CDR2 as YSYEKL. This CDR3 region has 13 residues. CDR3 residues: CASSQIGGAGQYF. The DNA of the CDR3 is TGCGCCAGCAGCCAGATAGGGGGCGCAGGGCAGTACTTC.

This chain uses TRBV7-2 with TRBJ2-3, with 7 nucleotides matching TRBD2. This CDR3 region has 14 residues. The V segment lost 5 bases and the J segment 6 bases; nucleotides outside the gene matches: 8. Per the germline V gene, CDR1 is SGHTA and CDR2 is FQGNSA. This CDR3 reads CASSPLLGGDTQYF. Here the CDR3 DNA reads TGTGCCAGCAGCCCCCTCTTGGGGGGGGATACGCAGTATTTT.

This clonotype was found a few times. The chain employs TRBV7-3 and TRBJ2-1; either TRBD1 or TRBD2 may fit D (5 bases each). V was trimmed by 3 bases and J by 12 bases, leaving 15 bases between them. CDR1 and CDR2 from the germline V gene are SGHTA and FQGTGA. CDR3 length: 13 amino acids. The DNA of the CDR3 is TGTGCCAGCAGCTTCGGGGCATGGAGTGCGCAGTTCTTC. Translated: CASSFGAWSAQFF. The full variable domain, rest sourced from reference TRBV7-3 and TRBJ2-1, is GAGVSQTPSNKVTEKGKYVELRCDPISGHTALYWYRQSLGQGPEFLIYFQGTGAADDSGLPNDRFFAVRPEGSVSTLKIQRTERGDSAVYLCASSFGAWSAQFFGPGTRLTVL.

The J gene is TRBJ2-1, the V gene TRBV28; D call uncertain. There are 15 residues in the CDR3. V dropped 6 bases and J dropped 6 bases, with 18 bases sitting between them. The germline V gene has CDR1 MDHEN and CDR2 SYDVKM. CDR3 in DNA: TGTGCCAGCAGCCAAACCCATGACCCAATCAATGAGCAGTTCTTC. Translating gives CASSQTHDPINEQFF.

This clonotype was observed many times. CDR3 bases: TGTGCCAGCAGCCAAGTAGAGCGGGAGCCTTACAATGAGCAGTTCTTC. Its protein is CASSQVEREPYNEQFF. The chain combines TRBV4-2 with TRBJ2-1; 8 positions agree with TRBD2. The CDR3 covers 16 residues. The germline CDR1 and CDR2 sequences are LGHNA and YNFKEQ. V dropped 1 base and J dropped 4; count of bases not matched to a gene: 6.

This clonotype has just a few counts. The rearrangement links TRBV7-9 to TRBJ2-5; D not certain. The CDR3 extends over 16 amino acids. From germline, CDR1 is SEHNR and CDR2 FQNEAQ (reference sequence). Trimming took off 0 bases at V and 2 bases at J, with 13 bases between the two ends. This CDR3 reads CASSLASVGRQETQYF. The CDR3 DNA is TGTGCCAGCAGCTTAGCCTCGGTCGGCAGACAAGAGACCCAGTACTTC. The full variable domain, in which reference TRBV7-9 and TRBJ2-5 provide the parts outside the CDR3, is DTGVSQNPRHKITKRGQNVTFRCDPISEHNRLYWYRQTLGQGPEFLTYFQNEAQLEKSRLLSDRFSAERPKGSFSTLEIQRTEQGDSAMYLCASSLASVGRQETQYFGPGTRLLVL.

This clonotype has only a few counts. The CDR3 region is CASSVGTSGRVRGNEQFF. The CDR3 nucleotides are TGCGCCAGCAGTGTCGGGACTAGCGGGAGGGTCAGGGGCAATGAGCAGTTCTTC. V and J are TRBV10-2 and TRBJ2-1, with 16 bases fitting TRBD2. CDR1 is WSHSY and CDR2 is SAAADI in the germline V gene. CDR3 length: 18 residues. V lost 4 bases to trimming and J lost 6 bases; unmatched junction nucleotides: 9.

CDR3: CSASPQEPGAQYF. CDR3 nucleotides: TGCAGTGCTAGTCCTCAGGAGCCAGGGGCCCAGTACTTC. The V call is TRBV20-1, the J call TRBJ2-5; a possible D gene is TRBD1 (6 bases). CDR1 and CDR2 (germline): DFQATT, SNEGSKA (reference sequence). The CDR3 runs 13 residues. Trimming removed 3 bases at V and 9 bases at J, with 17 bases between.